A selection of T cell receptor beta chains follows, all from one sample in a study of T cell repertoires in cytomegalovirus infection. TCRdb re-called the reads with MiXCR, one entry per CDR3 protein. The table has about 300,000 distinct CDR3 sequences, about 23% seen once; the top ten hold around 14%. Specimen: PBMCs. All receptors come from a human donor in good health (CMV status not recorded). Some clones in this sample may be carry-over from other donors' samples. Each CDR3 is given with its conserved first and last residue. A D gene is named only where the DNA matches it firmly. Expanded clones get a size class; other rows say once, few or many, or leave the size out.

CASSIQGNNNEQFF,TGTGCCAGTAGTATACAGGGGAACAACAATGAGCAGTTCTTC,NA,TRBV19,TRBJ2-1,NA
CSAMDRATNYGYTF,TGCAGTGCCATGGACAGGGCAACTAACTATGGCTACACCTTC,NA,TRBV20-1,TRBJ1-2,TRBD1
CASSRPSAGRRSYEQYF,TGTGCCAGCAGCCGACCCTCCGCTGGACGCCGCTCCTACGAGCAGTACTTC,few,TRBV28,TRBJ2-7,NA
CSARLVWGSNQPQHF,TGCAGTGCCCGACTCGTATGGGGGAGCAATCAGCCCCAGCATTTT,few,TRBV20-1,TRBJ1-5,NA
CSVPRLGNNEQFF,TGCAGCGTTCCCCGACTGGGTAACAATGAGCAGTTCTTC,few,TRBV29-1,TRBJ2-1,NA
CASSQGGVNQPKHF,TGTGCCAGCAGCCAAGGTGGGGTAAATCAGCCCAAGCATTTT,NA,TRBV6-2/TRBV6-3,TRBJ1-5,NA
CASSPGGISTLAFF,TGTGCCAGCAGCCCAGGGGGGATCTCGACCCTGGCTTTCTTT,NA,TRBV7-6,TRBJ1-1,TRBD1
CASSLIAMNTGELFF,TGTGCCAGCAGCTTAATAGCGATGAACACCGGGGAGCTGTTTTTT,many,TRBV7-2,TRBJ2-2,NA
CASSDVREIRYF,TGTGCCAGCAGTGATGTCCGGGAGATAAGGTACTTC,NA,TRBV7-9,TRBJ2-1,NA
CASSLAPGNSNQPQHF,TGTGCCAGCAGCTTAGCGCCGGGGAATAGCAATCAGCCCCAGCATTTT,few,TRBV7-6,TRBJ1-5,NA
CATSRGGGGQETQYF,TGTGCCACCAGCAGAGGTGGGGGAGGACAAGAGACCCAGTACTTC,NA,TRBV15,TRBJ2-5,NA
CSAKKGLAENTDTQYF,TGCAGTGCAAAGAAGGGACTAGCGGAGAACACAGATACGCAGTATTTT,NA,TRBV20-1,TRBJ2-3,TRBD2
CASRYRDRDFYGYTF,TGTGCCAGCAGATACCGGGACAGGGACTTCTATGGCTACACCTTC,few,TRBV2,TRBJ1-2,TRBD1
CASSITRLTGTGIADTQYF,TGTGCCAGCAGCATTACCCGGTTGACAGGGACGGGTATTGCAGATACGCAGTATTTT,many,TRBV7-9,TRBJ2-3,TRBD1
CASSTSGPRDTQYF,TGTGCCAGCAGTACTAGCGGGCCCCGAGATACGCAGTATTTT,NA,TRBV28,TRBJ2-3,TRBD2
CASNPADRDTDTQYF,TGTGCCAGCAATCCGGCGGACAGGGACACAGATACGCAGTATTTT,NA,TRBV2,TRBJ2-3,TRBD1
CASSPSSGRNYNEQFF,TGTGCCAGCAGCCCGTCCAGCGGGAGAAACTACAATGAGCAGTTCTTC,many,TRBV6-2/TRBV6-3,TRBJ2-1,TRBD2
CASSLGRAGRAFF,TGTGCCAGCAGCTTAGGAAGGGCAGGGCGGGCTTTCTTT,NA,TRBV11-2,TRBJ1-1,NA
CASSLFAAGAWSEQYF,TGTGCCAGCAGCTTATTTGCGGCGGGAGCGTGGTCCGAGCAGTACTTC,NA,TRBV7-2,TRBJ2-7,TRBD2
CSVKKGEGTDTQYF,TGCAGTGTCAAAAAGGGAGAGGGTACAGATACGCAGTATTTT,NA,TRBV20-1,TRBJ2-3,NA
CASSLKGPLEDTDTQYF,TGTGCCAGCAGCTTAAAAGGCCCTCTTGAGGACACAGATACGCAGTATTTT,NA,TRBV7-2,TRBJ2-3,NA
CSARIPAERGPTDTQYF,TGCAGTGCTAGAATTCCTGCGGAGCGGGGTCCCACAGATACGCAGTATTTT,NA,TRBV20-1,TRBJ2-3,TRBD2
CASSPRGQGDYGYTF,TGTGCCAGCAGCCCCCGGGGCCAAGGGGACTATGGCTACACCTTC,NA,TRBV7-2,TRBJ1-2,NA
CTSSSGTSGPAQETQYF,TGTACCAGCAGCTCCGGGACTAGCGGGCCCGCCCAAGAGACCCAGTACTTC,once,TRBV5-4,TRBJ2-5,TRBD2
CASSIGDNNSPLHF,TGTGCCAGTAGTATCGGGGACAATAATTCACCCCTCCACTTT,NA,TRBV19,TRBJ1-6,NA
CASSRTGHEQYF,TGTGCCAGCAGCCGGACAGGGCACGAGCAGTACTTC,NA,TRBV7-9,TRBJ2-7,TRBD1
CATSGPLGLADYEQYF,TGTGCCACCTCGGGACCCCTGGGACTAGCGGACTACGAGCAGTACTTC,NA,TRBV10-3,TRBJ2-7,TRBD2
CAWIRSGTSGNYNEQFF,TGTGCCTGGATCCGGTCGGGGACTAGCGGAAACTACAATGAGCAGTTCTTC,NA,TRBV30,TRBJ2-1,TRBD2
CASSLAGSPDNEKLFF,TGTGCCAGCAGCCTTGCAGGGAGTCCGGATAATGAAAAACTGTTTTTT,NA,TRBV5-6,TRBJ1-4,NA
CASSSDGQGGQPQHF,TGTGCCAGCTCCTCGGACGGACAGGGAGGGCAGCCCCAGCATTTT,few,TRBV18,TRBJ1-5,TRBD1
CASSLQLLETQYF,TGTGCCAGCAGCTTACAGCTTTTGGAGACCCAGTACTTC,once,TRBV7-2,TRBJ2-5,NA
CASRPTGGNQPQHF,TGTGCCAGCAGGCCGACAGGGGGAAATCAGCCCCAGCATTTT,NA,TRBV12-3/TRBV12-4,TRBJ1-5,TRBD1
CASSTEWPGLHGYTF,TGCGCCAGCAGCACCGAATGGCCAGGCCTGCATGGCTACACCTTC,few,TRBV5-1,TRBJ1-2,NA
CASSPSSSTNEKLFF,TGTGCCAGCAGTCCCTCAAGTTCAACTAATGAAAAACTGTTTTTT,few,TRBV28,TRBJ1-4,NA
CASSSIVGLGPGNTGELFF,TGTGCCAGCAGCTCCATCGTGGGTCTGGGTCCCGGGAACACCGGGGAGCTGTTTTTT,NA,TRBV6-1,TRBJ2-2,NA
CASSRGDGYGYTF,TGCGCCAGCAGCCGAGGGGACGGCTATGGCTACACCTTC,many,TRBV5-1,TRBJ1-2,NA
CSPSRDRKYNEQFF,TGCAGCCCGTCCCGGGACAGGAAATACAATGAGCAGTTCTTC,once,TRBV29-1,TRBJ2-1,TRBD1
CASSYDHEQFF,TGTGCCAGCAGTTACGACCATGAGCAGTTCTTC,NA,TRBV6-2/TRBV6-3,TRBJ2-1,NA
CSARRLADNNEQFF,TGCAGTGCAAGAAGACTAGCGGACAACAATGAGCAGTTCTTC,NA,TRBV20-1,TRBJ2-1,TRBD2
CASSLGWREVFEQYF,TGTGCCAGCAGCCTCGGGTGGCGGGAGGTCTTCGAGCAGTACTTC,NA,TRBV7-2,TRBJ2-7,TRBD2
CAISEGTVGNQPQHF,TGTGCCATCAGTGAAGGGACAGTTGGCAATCAGCCCCAGCATTTT,NA,TRBV10-3,TRBJ1-5,TRBD1
CSASRGGRNEQFF,TGCAGTGCTAGCCGGGGGGGCAGGAATGAGCAGTTCTTC,few,TRBV20-1,TRBJ2-1,TRBD2
CSVAGPTLTDTQYF,TGCAGCGTGGCGGGTCCTACCCTCACAGATACGCAGTATTTT,NA,TRBV29-1,TRBJ2-3,NA